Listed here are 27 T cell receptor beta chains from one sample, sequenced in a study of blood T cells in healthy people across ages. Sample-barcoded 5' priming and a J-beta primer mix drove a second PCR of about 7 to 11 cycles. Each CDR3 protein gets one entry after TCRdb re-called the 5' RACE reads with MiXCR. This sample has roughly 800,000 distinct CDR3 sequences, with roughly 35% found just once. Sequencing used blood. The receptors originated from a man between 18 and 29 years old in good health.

As DNA, the CDR3 is TGCGCCAGCAGCCAATCTGAGTTCATGAACACTGAAGCTTTCTTT. This encodes CASSQSEFMNTEAFF. This chain connects TRBV4-1 to TRBJ1-1; no clear D. The germline V gene has CDR1 MGHRA and CDR2 YSYEKL. The CDR3 is 15 amino acids. Trimming pared 2 bases from V and 0 bases from J, leaving 10 bases between.

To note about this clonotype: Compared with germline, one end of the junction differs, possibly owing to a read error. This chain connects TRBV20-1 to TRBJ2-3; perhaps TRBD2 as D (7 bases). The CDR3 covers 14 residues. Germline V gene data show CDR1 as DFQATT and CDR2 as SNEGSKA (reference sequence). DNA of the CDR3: TGCGGTGCTAGAGGGGGGGCTAGCACAGATACACAGTATTTT. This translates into CGARGGASTDTQYF.

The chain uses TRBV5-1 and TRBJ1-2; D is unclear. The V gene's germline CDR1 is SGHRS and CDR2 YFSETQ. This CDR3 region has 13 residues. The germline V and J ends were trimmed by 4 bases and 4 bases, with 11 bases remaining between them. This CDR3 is CASSPDIFYGYTF. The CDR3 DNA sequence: TGCGCCAGCAGCCCTGACATTTTCTATGGCTACACCTTC.

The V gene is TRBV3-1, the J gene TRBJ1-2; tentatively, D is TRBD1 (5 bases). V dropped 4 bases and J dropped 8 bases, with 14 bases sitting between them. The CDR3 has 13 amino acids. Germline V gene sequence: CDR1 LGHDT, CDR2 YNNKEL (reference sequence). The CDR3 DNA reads TGTGCCAGCAGCCGGGACTGGGCGGAAGGCTACACCTTC. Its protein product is CASSRDWAEGYTF.

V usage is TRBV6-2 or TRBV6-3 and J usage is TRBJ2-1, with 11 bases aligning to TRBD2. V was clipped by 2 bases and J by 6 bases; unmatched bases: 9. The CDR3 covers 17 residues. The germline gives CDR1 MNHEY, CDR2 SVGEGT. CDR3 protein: CASSYAKRLAGGNEQFF. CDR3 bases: TGTGCCAGCAGTTACGCAAAAAGGCTAGCGGGGGGCAATGAGCAGTTCTTC.

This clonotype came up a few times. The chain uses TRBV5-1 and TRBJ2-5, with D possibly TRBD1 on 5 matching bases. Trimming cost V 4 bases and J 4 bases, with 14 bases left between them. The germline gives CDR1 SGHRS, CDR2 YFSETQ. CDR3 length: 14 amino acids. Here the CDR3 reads CASSPLRVGETQYF. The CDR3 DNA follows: TGCGCCAGCAGCCCCCTCAGGGTGGGAGAGACCCAGTACTTC.

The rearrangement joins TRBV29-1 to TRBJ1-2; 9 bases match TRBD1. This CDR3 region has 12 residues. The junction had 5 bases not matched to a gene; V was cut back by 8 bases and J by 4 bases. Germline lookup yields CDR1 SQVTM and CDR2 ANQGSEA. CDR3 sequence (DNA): TGCAGCTTCGGACAGGGGTCCTATGGCTACACCTTC. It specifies CSFGQGSYGYTF.

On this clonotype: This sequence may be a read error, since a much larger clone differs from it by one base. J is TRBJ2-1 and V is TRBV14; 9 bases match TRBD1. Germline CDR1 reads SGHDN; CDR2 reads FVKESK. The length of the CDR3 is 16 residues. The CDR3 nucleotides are TGTGCCAGCAGCCTTCCGGGACAGGGAAGGGACAATGAGCAGGTCTTC. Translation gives CASSLPGQGRDNEQVF.

CDR3 residues: CASSLDSSGTDTQYF. CDR3 nucleotide sequence: TGCGCCAGCAGCTTGGACAGCAGTGGCACAGATACGCAGTATTTT. This chain joins TRBV5-1 and TRBJ2-3; D is ambiguous. V lost 0 bases, J lost 1 base, and 9 bases lay in between. The CDR3 runs to 15 residues. Per the germline V gene, CDR1 is SGHRS and CDR2 is YFSETQ.

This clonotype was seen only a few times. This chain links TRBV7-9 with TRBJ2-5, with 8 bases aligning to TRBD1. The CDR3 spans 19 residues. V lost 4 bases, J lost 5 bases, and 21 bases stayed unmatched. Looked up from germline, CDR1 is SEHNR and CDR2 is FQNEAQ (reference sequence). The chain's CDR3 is CASSSISPSDREKDETQYF. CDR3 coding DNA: TGTGCCAGCAGCTCCATATCCCCATCGGACAGGGAAAAGGATGAGACCCAGTACTTC. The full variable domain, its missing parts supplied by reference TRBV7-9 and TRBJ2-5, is DTGVSQNPRHKITKRGQNVTFRCDPISEHNRLYWYRQTLGQGPEFLTYFQNEAQLEKSRLLSDRFSAERPKGSFSTLEIQRTEQGDSAMYLCASSSISPSDREKDETQYFGPGTRLLVL.

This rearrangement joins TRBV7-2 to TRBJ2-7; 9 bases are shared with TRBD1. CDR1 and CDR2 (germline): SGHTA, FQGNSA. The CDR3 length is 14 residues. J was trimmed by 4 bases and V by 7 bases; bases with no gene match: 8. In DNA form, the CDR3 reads TGTGCCAGCACCCGACAGGGGGGAGGGTACGAGCAGTACTTC. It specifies CASTRQGGGYEQYF.

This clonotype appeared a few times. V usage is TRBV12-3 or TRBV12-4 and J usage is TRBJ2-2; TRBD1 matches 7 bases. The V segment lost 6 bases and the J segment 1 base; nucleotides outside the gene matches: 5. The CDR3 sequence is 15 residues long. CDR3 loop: CASRTDRENTGELFF. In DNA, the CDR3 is TGTGCCAGCAGGACCGACAGGGAGAACACCGGGGAGCTGTTTTTT.

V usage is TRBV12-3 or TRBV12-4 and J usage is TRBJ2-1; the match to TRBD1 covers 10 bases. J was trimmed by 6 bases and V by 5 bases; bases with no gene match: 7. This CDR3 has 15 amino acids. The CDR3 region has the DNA TGTGCCAGCAGTCCCGCCGGGACAGGGGCCAATGAGCAGTTCTTC. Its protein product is CASSPAGTGANEQFF.

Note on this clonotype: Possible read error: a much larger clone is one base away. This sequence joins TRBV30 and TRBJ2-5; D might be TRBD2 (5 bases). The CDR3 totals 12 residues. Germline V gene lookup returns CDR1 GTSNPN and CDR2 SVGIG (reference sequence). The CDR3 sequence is CAGSVQQETQYF. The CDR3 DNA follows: TGTGCCGGGAGTGTACAGCAAGAGACCCAGTACTTC.

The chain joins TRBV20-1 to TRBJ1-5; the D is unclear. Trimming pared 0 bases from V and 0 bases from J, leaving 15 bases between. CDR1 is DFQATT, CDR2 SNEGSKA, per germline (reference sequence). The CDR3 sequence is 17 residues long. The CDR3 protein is CSARDGGRDPSNQPQHF. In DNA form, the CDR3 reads TGCAGTGCTAGAGATGGAGGGAGGGATCCTAGCAATCAGCCCCAGCATTTT.

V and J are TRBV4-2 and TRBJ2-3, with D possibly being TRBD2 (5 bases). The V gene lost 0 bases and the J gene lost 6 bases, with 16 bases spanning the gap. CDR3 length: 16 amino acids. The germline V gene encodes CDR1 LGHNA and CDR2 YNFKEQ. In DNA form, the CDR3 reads TGTGCCAGCAGCCAAGATACTAGTCACAATTTCGATACGCAGTATTTT. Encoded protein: CASSQDTSHNFDTQYF.

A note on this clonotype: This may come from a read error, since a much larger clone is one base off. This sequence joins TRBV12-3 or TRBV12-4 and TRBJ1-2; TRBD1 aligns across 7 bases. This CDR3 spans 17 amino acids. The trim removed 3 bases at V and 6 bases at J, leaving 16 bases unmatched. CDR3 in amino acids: CASSFRRGQEGGHGYTF. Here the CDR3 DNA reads TGTGCCAGCAGTTTCCGGAGGGGGCAGGAGGGAGGCCATGGCTACACCTTC.

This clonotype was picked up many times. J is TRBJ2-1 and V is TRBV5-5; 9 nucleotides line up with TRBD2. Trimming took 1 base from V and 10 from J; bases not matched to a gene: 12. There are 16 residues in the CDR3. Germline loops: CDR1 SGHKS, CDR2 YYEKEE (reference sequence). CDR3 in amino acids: CASSLLIGGGAAEQFF. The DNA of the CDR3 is TGTGCCAGCAGCTTGTTGATAGGCGGGGGGGCCGCGGAGCAGTTCTTC.

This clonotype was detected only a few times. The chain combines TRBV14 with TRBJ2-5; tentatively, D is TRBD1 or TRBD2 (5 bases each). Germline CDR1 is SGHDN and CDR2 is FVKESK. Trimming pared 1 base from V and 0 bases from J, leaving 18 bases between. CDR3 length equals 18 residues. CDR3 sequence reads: CASSQVKPGPRNQETQYF. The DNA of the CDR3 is TGTGCCAGCAGCCAAGTAAAACCGGGACCACGAAACCAAGAGACCCAGTACTTC.

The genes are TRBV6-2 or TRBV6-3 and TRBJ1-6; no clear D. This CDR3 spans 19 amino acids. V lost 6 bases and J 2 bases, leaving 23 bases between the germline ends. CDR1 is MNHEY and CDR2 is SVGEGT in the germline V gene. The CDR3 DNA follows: TGTGCCAGCAGACGGCTCCCGACGGGAGCAGCCCCCTATAATTCACCCCTCCACTTT. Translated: CASRRLPTGAAPYNSPLHF.

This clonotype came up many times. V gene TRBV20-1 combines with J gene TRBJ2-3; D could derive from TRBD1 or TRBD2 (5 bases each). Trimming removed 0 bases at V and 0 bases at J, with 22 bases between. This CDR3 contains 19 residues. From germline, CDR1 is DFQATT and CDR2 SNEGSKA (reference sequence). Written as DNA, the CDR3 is TGCAGTGCTAGAGATAGTACGGGACCGACGATGTCTAGCACAGATACGCAGTATTTT. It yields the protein CSARDSTGPTMSSTDTQYF.

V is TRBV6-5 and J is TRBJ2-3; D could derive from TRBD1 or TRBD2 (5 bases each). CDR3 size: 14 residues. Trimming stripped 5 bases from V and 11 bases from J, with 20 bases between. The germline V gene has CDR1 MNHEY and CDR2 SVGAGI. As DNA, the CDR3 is TGTGCCAGCAGTCTCTCCGGGACCCTCTATATGCAGTATTTT. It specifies CASSLSGTLYMQYF.

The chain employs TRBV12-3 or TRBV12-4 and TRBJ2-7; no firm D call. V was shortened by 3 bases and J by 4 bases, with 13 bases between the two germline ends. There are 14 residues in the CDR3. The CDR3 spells CASSFAQTEYEQYF. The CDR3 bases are TGTGCCAGCAGTTTCGCACAGACCGAGTACGAGCAGTACTTC.

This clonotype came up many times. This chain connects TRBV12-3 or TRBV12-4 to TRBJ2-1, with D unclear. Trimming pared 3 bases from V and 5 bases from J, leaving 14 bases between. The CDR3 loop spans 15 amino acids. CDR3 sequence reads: CASSFSGSTNNEQFF. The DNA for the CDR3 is TGTGCCAGCAGTTTCTCCGGCAGTACCAACAATGAGCAGTTCTTC.

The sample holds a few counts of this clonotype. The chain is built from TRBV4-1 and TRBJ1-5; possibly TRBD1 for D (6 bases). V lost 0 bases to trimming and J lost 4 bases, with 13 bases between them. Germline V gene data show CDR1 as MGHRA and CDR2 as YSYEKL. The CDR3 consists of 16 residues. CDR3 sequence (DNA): TGCGCCAGCAGCCAAGATGTTCCGGGGACAAATCAGCCCCAGCATTTT. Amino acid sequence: CASSQDVPGTNQPQHF.

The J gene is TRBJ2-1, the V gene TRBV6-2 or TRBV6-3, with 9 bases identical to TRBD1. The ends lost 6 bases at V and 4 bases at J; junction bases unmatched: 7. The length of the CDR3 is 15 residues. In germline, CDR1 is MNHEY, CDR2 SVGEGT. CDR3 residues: CASRRAGTGYNEQFF. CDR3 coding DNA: TGTGCCAGCAGGCGTGCCGGGACAGGGTACAATGAGCAGTTCTTC.

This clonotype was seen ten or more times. CDR3 nucleotide sequence: TGTGCCACCAGCAGAGGCTCCAGCGGGGGCTACAATGAGCAGTTCTTC. It codes for CATSRGSSGGYNEQFF. This chain uses TRBV15 with TRBJ2-1; 8 bases agree with TRBD2. CDR1 and CDR2 from the germline V gene are LNHNV and YYDKDF (reference sequence). The CDR3 spans 16 residues. Germline trimming cut 1 base from V and 3 bases from J; bases unmatched to any gene: 5.